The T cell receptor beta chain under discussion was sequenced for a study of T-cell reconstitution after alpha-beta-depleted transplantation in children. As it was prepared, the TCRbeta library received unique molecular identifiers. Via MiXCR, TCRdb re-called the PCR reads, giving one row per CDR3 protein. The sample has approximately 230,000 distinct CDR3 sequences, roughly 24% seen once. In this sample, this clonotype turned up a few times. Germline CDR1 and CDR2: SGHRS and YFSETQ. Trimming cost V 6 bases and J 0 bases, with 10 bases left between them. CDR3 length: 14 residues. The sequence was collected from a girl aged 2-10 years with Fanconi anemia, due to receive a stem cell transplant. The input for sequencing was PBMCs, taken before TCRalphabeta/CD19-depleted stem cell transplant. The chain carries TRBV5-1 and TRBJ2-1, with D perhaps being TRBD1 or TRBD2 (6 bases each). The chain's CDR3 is CASTGAVSYNEQFF. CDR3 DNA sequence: TGCGCCAGCACGGGGGCGGTCTCCTACAATGAGCAGTTCTTC.